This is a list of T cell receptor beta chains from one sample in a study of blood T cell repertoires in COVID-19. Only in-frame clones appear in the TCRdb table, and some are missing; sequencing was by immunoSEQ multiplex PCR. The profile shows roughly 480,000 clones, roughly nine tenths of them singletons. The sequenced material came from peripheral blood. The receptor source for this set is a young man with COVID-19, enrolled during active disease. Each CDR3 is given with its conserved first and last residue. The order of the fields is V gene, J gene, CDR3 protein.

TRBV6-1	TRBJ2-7	CASSEIQITYEQYF
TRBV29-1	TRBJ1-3	CSVSTGSSGNTIYF
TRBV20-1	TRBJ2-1	CSASGMVAGEPDEQFF
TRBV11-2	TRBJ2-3	CASSPGAGDTDTQYF
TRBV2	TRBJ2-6	CASSVGARGSSGANVLTF
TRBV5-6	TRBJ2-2	CASSLTEAGELFF
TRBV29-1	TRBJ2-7	CSVARGYEQYF
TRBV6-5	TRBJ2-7	CASSPGPQGSEQYF
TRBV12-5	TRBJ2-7	CASGLVLGRGGYEQYF
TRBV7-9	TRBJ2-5	CASSLRTSGRGVQETQYF
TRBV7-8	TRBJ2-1	CASSLITGYNEQFF
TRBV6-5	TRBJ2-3	CASAVGGPSTDTQYF
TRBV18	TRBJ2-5	CASSPPTSGKETQYF
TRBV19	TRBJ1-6	CASAGVRSSYNSPLHF
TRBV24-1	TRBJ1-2	CATSERKASGGYTF
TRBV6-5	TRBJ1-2	CASSPRETANGYTF
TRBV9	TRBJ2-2	CASSVAVGKALADTGELFF
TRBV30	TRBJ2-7	CACNPRRGNYEQYF
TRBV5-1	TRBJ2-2	CASSGRSNTGELFF
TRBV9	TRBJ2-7	CASSVGGGTYEQYF
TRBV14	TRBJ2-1	CASSRRDSLNNEQFF
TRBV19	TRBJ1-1	CASKPTTGLRFAFF
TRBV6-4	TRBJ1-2	CASSDASVADGYTF
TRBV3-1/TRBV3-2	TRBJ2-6	CASSLRTRGVSGANVLTF
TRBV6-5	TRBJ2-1	CASTRTSDEQFF
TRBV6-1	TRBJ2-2	CASSETTIRSIAGELFF
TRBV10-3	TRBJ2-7	CAIIHEGDLSYEQYF
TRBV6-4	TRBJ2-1	CASSLIAGNEQFF
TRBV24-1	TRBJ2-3	CATSDLEGLDTDTQYF
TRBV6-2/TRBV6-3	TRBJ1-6	CASSHYREYNSPLHF
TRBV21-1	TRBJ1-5	CASSEGVDRVAPQHF
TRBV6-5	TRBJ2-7	CASSYSVGQASQQYF
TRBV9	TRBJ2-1	CASGRDNEQFF
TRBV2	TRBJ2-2	CASSESLSGGNTGELFF
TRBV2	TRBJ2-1	CASLAAYNEQFF
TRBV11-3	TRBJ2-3	CASSFGGSADTQYF
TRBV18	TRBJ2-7	CASSPWDLQDEQYF
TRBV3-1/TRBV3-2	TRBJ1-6	CASSGSLRTSDSPLHF
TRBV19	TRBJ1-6	CASRRQGPLHF
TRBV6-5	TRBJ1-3	CASSSLTGGYGNTIYF
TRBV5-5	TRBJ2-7	CASSSRTDSYEQYF
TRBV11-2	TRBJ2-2	CASSNTGLAGGPPGELFF
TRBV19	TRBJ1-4	CASSILSPQAYNEKLFF
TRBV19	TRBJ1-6	CASSTGGRNSPLHF
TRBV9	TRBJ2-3	CASSVGRGPDTQYF
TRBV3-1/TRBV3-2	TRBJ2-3	CASSQEGEADTQYF
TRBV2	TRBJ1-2	CASSLGTGTKNGYTF
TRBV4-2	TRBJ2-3	CASSPLGSGTDTQYF
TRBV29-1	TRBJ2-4	CSVVVQIAKNIQYF
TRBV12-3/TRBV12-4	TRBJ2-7	CASRPGLREQYF
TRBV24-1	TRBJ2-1	CATSEGDEQFF
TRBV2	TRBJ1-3	CASSVAGNTIYF
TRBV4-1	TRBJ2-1	CASSQAGLAGGPWFF
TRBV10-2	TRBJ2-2	CASRGLAGAGELFF
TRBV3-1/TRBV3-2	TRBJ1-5	CASSQHRDSNQPQHF
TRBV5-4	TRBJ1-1	CASSYEAGNTEAFF
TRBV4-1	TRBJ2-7	CASSPGLAGVWEQYF
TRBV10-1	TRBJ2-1	CASSSGTNYNEQFF
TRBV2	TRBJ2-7	CASGSDRSRAYEQYF